The sequence of this T cell receptor beta chain was determined in a study of CD8 T cells in Susac syndrome. In contrast to the negatively isolated CD8+ and CD4+ T cells, TEMRA cells were FACS-enriched. The CDR3 sequence is 14 residues long. Germline-derived CDR1 and CDR2 are SGHTS and YDEGEE. V gave up 4 bases and J gave up 1 base, with 9 bases separating them. Random hexamers primed reverse transcription of about 0.45 to 1 ug RNA. TCRdb ran MiXCR on the immunoSEQ multiplex PCR reads and lists one entry per CDR3 protein. The sample has tens of thousands of distinct CDR3 sequences; roughly nine tenths are singletons.

The sequenced material came from CD8+ T cells from PBMCs. The chain is built from TRBV5-8 and TRBJ1-5; no clear D gene. The clonotype originates from a human donor with multiple sclerosis. The CDR3 loop reads CASSEPPSNQPQHF. The CDR3 DNA reads as TGTGCCAGCAGCGAGCCGCCGAGCAATCAGCCCCAGCATTTT.